This TCR beta chain was obtained from a study of blood T cell repertoires in COVID-19. Study-level background: Both acute and convalescent COVID-19 samples were obtained from the United States, Italy and Spain.

Here immunoSEQ multiplex PCR was the method, and the copy in TCRdb shows in-frame clones only, minus some. The sample yields 150,000 to 200,000 clones, about four fifths seen once. V dropped 1 base and J dropped 5; count of bases not matched to a gene: 1. CDR1 SGHTA and CDR2 FQGTGA come from the germline V gene. There are 13 residues in the CDR3. The chain joins TRBV7-3 to TRBJ2-5; 7 nucleotides match TRBD2. This clonotype was sampled from a man in his 70s who had recovered from COVID-19. Sequenced sample: peripheral blood. Here the CDR3 DNA reads TGTGCCAGCAGCTTAAGGGAGGGGGAGACCCAGTACTTC. It translates to CASSLREGETQYF.